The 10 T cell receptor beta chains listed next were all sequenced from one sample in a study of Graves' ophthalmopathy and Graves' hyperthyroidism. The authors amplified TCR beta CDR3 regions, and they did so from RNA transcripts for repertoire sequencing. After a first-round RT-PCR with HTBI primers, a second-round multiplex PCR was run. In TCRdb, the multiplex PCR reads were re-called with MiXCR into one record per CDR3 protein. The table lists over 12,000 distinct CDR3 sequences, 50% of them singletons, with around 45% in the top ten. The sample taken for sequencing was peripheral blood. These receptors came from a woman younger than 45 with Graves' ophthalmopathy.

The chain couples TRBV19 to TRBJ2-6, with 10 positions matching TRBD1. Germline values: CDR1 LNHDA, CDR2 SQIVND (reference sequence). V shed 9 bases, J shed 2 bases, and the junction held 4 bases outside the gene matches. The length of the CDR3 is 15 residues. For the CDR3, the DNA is TGTGCCAGCGCAGGACAGGGGGCTGGGGCCAACGTCCTGACTTTC. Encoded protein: CASAGQGAGANVLTF.

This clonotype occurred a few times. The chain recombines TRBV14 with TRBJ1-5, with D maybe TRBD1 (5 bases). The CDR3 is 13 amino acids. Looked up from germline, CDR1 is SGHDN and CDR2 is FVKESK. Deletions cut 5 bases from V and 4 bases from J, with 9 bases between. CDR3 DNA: TGTGCCAGCAGCGGGGGAACAAATCAGCCCCAGCATTTT. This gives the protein CASSGGTNQPQHF.

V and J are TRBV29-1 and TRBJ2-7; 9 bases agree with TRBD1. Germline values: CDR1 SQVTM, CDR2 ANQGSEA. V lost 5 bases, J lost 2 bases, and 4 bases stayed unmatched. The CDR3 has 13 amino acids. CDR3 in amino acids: CSVPGQGPYEQYF. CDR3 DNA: TGCAGCGTTCCGGGACAGGGCCCCTACGAGCAGTACTTC.

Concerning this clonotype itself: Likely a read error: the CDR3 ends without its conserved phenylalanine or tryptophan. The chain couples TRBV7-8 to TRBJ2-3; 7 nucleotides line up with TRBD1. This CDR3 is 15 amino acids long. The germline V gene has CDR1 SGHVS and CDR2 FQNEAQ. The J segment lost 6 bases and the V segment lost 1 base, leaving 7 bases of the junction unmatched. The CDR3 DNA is TGTGCCAGCAGCTTAGGGGGACAGATGACGGATACGCAGTATCTT. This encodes CASSLGGQMTDTQYL.

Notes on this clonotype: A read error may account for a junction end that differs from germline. Here the CDR3 DNA reads TGTGCCAGCAGTAACCCCGGATCAGCTGAGAGGGATACCGGGGAGCTGTCTTTT. Protein sequence: CASSNPGSAERDTGELSF. The rearrangement uses TRBV6-5 and TRBJ2-2; TRBD2 might be the D (5 bases). Germline CDR1 MNHEY, CDR2 SVGAGI. This CDR3 has 18 residues.

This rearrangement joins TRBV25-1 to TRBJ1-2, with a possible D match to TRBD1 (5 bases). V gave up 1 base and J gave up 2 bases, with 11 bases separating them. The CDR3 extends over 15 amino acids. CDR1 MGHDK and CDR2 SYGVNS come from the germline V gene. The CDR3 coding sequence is TGTGCCAGCAGTGAATCTGGGGACCGAAACTATGGCTACACCTTC. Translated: CASSESGDRNYGYTF.

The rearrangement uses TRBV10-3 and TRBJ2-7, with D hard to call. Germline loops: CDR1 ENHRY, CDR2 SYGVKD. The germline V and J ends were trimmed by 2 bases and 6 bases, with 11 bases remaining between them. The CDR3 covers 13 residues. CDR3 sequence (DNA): TGTGCCATCAGTGAGACCCGAGAAACCGAGCAGTACTTC. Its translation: CAISETRETEQYF.

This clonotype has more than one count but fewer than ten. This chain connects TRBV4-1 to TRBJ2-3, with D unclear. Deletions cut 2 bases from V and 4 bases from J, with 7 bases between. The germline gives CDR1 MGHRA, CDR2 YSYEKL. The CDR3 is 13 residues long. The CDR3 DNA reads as TGCGCCAGCAGCCAACGGGTACCAGATACGCAGTATTTT. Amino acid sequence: CASSQRVPDTQYF.

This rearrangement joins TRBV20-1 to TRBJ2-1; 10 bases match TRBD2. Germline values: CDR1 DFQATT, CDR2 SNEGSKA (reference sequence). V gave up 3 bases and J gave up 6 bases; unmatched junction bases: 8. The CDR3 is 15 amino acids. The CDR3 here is CSARELAGGGNEQFF. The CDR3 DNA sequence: TGCAGTGCTAGGGAGTTAGCGGGAGGTGGCAATGAGCAGTTCTTC.

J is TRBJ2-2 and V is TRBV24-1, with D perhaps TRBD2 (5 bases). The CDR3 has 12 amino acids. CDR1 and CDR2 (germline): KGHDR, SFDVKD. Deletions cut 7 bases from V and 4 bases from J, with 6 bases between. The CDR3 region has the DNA TGTGCCACCAGGGGAGCCACCGGGGAGCTGTTTTTT. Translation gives CATRGATGELFF.